Shown below are 23 T cell receptor beta chains from a single sample sequenced in a study of blood T cell repertoires in COVID-19. The table came from immunoSEQ multiplex PCR; TCRdb's copy has only in-frame clones and leaves some out. The repertoire holds roughly 250,000 clones, 65% to 90% seen once, with over 2.5% in the top ten. Input material: peripheral blood. The receptors shown here come from a woman aged 55-70 years with active or convalescent COVID-19.

The rearrangement links TRBV4-2 to TRBJ1-2; TRBD1 matches 9 bases. This CDR3 contains 15 residues. The V and J ends lost 5 bases and 7 bases, in that order; junction bases with no gene match: 11. Germline CDR1 LGHNA, CDR2 YNFKEQ. Written as DNA, the CDR3 is TGTGCCAGCAGCTCCACAGGGGGCGCGGGGAGTGGCTACACCTTC. This codes for CASSSTGGAGSGYTF.

The chain joins TRBV2 to TRBJ2-3, with D possibly TRBD1 on 5 matching bases. The ends were cut back, 8 bases at V and 4 bases at J, with 13 bases in the middle. Germline V gene lookup returns CDR1 SNHLY and CDR2 FYNNEI. This CDR3 is 13 amino acids long. Here the CDR3 DNA reads TGTGCCAGCCCTGGTATAGGGGCAGATACGCAGTATTTT. Protein product: CASPGIGADTQYF.

The chain combines TRBV29-1 with TRBJ1-1; TRBD1 agrees at 9 bases. The ends lost 4 bases at V and 10 bases at J; junction bases unmatched: 7. Germline V gene lookup returns CDR1 SQVTM and CDR2 ANQGSEA. This CDR3 is 12 amino acids long. CDR3 loop: CSVVDRGVVAFF. CDR3 nucleotide sequence: TGCAGCGTTGTTGACAGGGGGGTGGTAGCTTTCTTT.

This clone has more than one count but fewer than ten. The V gene is TRBV3-1 (or the pseudogene TRBV3-2), the J gene TRBJ2-7; 11 bases are a match to TRBD1. Germline CDR1 reads LGHDT; CDR2 reads YNNKEL (reference sequence). J gave up 6 bases and V 1 base, and 8 bases lay outside the gene matches. CDR3 length equals 16 residues. CDR3 sequence (DNA): TGTGCCAGCAGCCAAGTACCCCTGGGGACAGGGGGCGAGCAGTACTTC. Amino acid sequence: CASSQVPLGTGGEQYF.

The chain links TRBV5-6 to TRBJ1-4, with D possibly TRBD1 on 6 matching bases. V was pared by 4 bases and J by 6 bases, with 16 bases between. This CDR3 is built from 15 residues. Germline V gene lookup returns CDR1 SGHDT and CDR2 YYEEEE. The CDR3 reads CASSATRGAHEKLFF. The CDR3 DNA is TGTGCCAGCAGCGCGACCCGGGGGGCGCATGAAAAACTGTTTTTT.

This chain joins TRBV27 and TRBJ1-6; no clear D. Germline values: CDR1 MNHEY, CDR2 SMNVEV (reference sequence). CDR3 length: 13 amino acids. Trimming took off 5 bases at V and 7 bases at J, with 9 bases between the two ends. The CDR3, as DNA: TGTGCCAGCAGTACAACACGAAATTCACCCCTCCACTTT. It yields the protein CASSTTRNSPLHF.

The J gene is TRBJ1-1, the V gene TRBV4-3; D unclear. This CDR3 region has 14 residues. Trimming shortened V by 2 bases and J by 1 base, and 8 bases separated the two germline ends. In germline, CDR1 is LGHNA, CDR2 YSLEER. CDR3 amino acids: CASSQTRQNTEAFF. In DNA form, the CDR3 reads TGCGCCAGCAGCCAAACGCGGCAGAACACTGAAGCTTTCTTT.

The rearrangement joins TRBV2 to TRBJ1-4, with 10 bases matching TRBD1. V gave up 6 bases and J gave up 6 bases; unmatched junction bases: 1. The CDR3 is 13 residues long. CDR1 and CDR2 (germline): SNHLY, FYNNEI. The CDR3 coding sequence is TGTGCCAGCAGGGGACAGGGGTATGAAAAACTGTTTTTT. Residues: CASRGQGYEKLFF.

The chain recombines TRBV7-2 with TRBJ1-2; 7 bases agree with TRBD1. The length of the CDR3 is 15 residues. Trimming removed 1 base from V and 3 bases from J; junction bases left unmatched: 5. Germline-derived CDR1 and CDR2 are SGHTA and FQGNSA. The CDR3 sequence: CASSLVPRGDYGYTF. DNA for the CDR3: TGTGCCAGCAGCTTAGTGCCCAGGGGGGACTATGGCTACACCTTC.

The rearrangement joins TRBV9 to TRBJ2-3, with 9 bases fitting TRBD2. Germline V gives CDR1 SGDLS, CDR2 YYNGEE. V gave up 2 bases and J gave up 5 bases; unmatched junction bases: 9. This CDR3 is 16 amino acids long. CDR3 in DNA: TGTGCCAGCAGCGTGGATCGCGGGGGGGCTGGAGATACGCAGTATTTT. This codes for CASSVDRGGAGDTQYF.

The rearrangement links TRBV19 to TRBJ2-3, with 11 bases aligning to TRBD2. This CDR3 region has 16 residues. CDR1 LNHDA and CDR2 SQIVND come from the germline V gene (reference sequence). V shed 5 bases and J 2 bases; nucleotides not matched to a gene: 6. The DNA of the CDR3 is TGTGCCAGTAGTCTTGGGACTAGCGGCCCCACAGATACGCAGTATTTT. Protein sequence: CASSLGTSGPTDTQYF.

The chain carries TRBV27 and TRBJ2-1, with TRBD1 matching over 8 bases. Germline CDR1 is MNHEY and CDR2 is SMNVEV (reference sequence). This CDR3 is built from 16 residues. V lost 0 bases, J lost 0 bases, and 1 base stayed unmatched. DNA of the CDR3: TGTGCCAGCAGTTTATCCGGGACAGGCTCCTACAATGAGCAGTTCTTC. Protein: CASSLSGTGSYNEQFF.

This clone was counted between two and nine times. The chain joins TRBV5-1 to TRBJ1-1; D ambiguous. Trimming removed 2 bases at V and 0 bases at J, with 8 bases between. This CDR3 comprises 14 residues. Germline CDR1 SGHRS, CDR2 YFSETQ. The chain's CDR3 is CASSFRSMNTEAFF. For the CDR3, the DNA is TGCGCCAGCAGCTTCCGGTCCATGAACACTGAAGCTTTCTTT.

This chain links TRBV27 with TRBJ2-7, with D possibly TRBD2 on 5 matching bases. V was trimmed by 6 bases and J by 6 bases, leaving 12 bases between them. The CDR3 runs to 12 residues. Germline values: CDR1 MNHEY, CDR2 SMNVEV (reference sequence). The CDR3 nucleotides are TGTGCCAGCAGCCCCCCGGGGATCGAGCAGTACTTC. It specifies CASSPPGIEQYF.

V gene TRBV10-3 combines with J gene TRBJ2-7; 7 nucleotides align to TRBD1. The CDR3 loop spans 13 amino acids. Germline V gene data show CDR1 as ENHRY and CDR2 as SYGVKD. V trimming: 3 bases; J trimming: 4 bases; junction bases outside the gene matches: 3. CDR3 amino acids: CAISDGTEYEQYF. CDR3 coding DNA: TGTGCCATCAGTGATGGGACAGAGTACGAGCAGTACTTC.

The rearrangement joins TRBV5-4 to TRBJ1-1, with unresolved D. The CDR3 runs 14 residues. V gave up 0 bases and J gave up 5 bases, with 11 bases separating them. Germline V gene sequence: CDR1 SGHNT, CDR2 YYREEE (reference sequence). The CDR3 DNA is TGTGCCAGCAGCTTGGGACGTACGGGGACTGAAGCTTTCTTT. Translated: CASSLGRTGTEAFF.

The rearrangement links TRBV9 to TRBJ2-5; D might be TRBD2 (5 bases). CDR3 length equals 15 residues. Germline V CDR1 and CDR2: SGDLS, YYNGEE. Trimming stripped 5 bases from V and 4 bases from J, with 18 bases between. The CDR3 sequence is CASSPSVGEGETQYF. CDR3 bases: TGTGCCAGCAGTCCGAGTGTGGGAGAAGGAGAGACCCAGTACTTC.

This sequence joins TRBV6-5 and TRBJ1-2; TRBD1 aligns across 9 bases. CDR1 is MNHEY, CDR2 SVGAGI, per germline. Trimming at V came to 6 bases and at J to 8 bases, leaving 7 bases not matched to a gene. The CDR3 sequence is 13 residues long. The CDR3 coding sequence is TGTGCCAGCAGCCTACAGGGGGCGCAGGGCTACACCTTC. It is translated as CASSLQGAQGYTF.

The rearrangement joins TRBV15 to TRBJ1-5; possibly TRBD1 for D (6 bases). Germline CDR1 and CDR2: LNHNV and YYDKDF (reference sequence). V shed 0 bases and J shed 3 bases, with 12 bases lying between them. CDR3 length equals 16 residues. The DNA for the CDR3 is TGTGCCACCAGCAGAGACCTCAGGGGATCCAATCAGCCCCAGCATTTT. Its protein is CATSRDLRGSNQPQHF.

This sequence joins TRBV7-9 and TRBJ2-5, with 11 bases aligning to TRBD1. V trimming: 5 bases; J trimming: 5 bases; junction bases outside the gene matches: 7. The germline V gene has CDR1 SEHNR and CDR2 FQNEAQ (reference sequence). This CDR3 is built from 15 residues. CDR3 sequence reads: CASSTWTGGGETQYF. CDR3 in DNA: TGTGCCAGCAGCACATGGACAGGGGGCGGGGAGACCCAGTACTTC.

The genes are TRBV21-1 and TRBJ2-3; the table's D call, TRBD1, has no DNA check behind it. TRBV21-1 is recorded as a pseudogene. This CDR3 contains 14 residues. Written as DNA, the CDR3 is TGTGCCAGCAGCACACAGGGGAGCACAGATACGCAGTATTTT. Protein sequence: CASSTQGSTDTQYF.

This chain joins TRBV6-2 or TRBV6-3 and TRBJ2-5, with 13 bases matching TRBD2. Looked up from germline, CDR1 is MNHEY and CDR2 is SVGEGT. V trimming: 4 bases; J trimming: 1 base; junction bases outside the gene matches: 6. This CDR3 is 17 amino acids long. The CDR3, as DNA: TGTGCCAGCAGTTCACGACTAGCGGGGGGTATCCAAGAGACCCAGTACTTC. Protein sequence: CASSSRLAGGIQETQYF.

This clone was seen a single time. The chain couples TRBV6-5 to TRBJ1-2; D gene ambiguous. The V gene's germline CDR1 is MNHEY and CDR2 SVGAGI. V shed 4 bases and J shed 4 bases, with 13 bases lying between them. CDR3 length: 14 amino acids. The CDR3 is CASSFAVSGYGYTF. CDR3 DNA: TGTGCCAGCAGTTTTGCAGTATCGGGCTATGGCTACACCTTC.